This T cell receptor beta chain was retrieved from a study of blood T cell repertoires in COVID-19. Profiling relied on immunoSEQ multiplex PCR, and the TCRdb table lists in-frame clones only, not all of them. The sample contains 65,000 to 80,000 clones, 80% to 90% of which appear only once. Germline V lookup: CDR1 SGHDT, CDR2 YYEEEE. V was cut by 0 bases and J by 4 bases, with 13 bases left in between. The CDR3 is made up of 16 amino acids. The chain combines TRBV5-6 with TRBJ2-2; D might be TRBD1 (6 bases). The source material was peripheral blood. The receptor's source is a man aged 50 to 60 with active COVID-19. The CDR3 protein is CASSLEVQGPTGELFF. Here the CDR3 DNA reads TGTGCCAGCAGCTTGGAGGTACAGGGTCCCACCGGGGAGCTGTTTTTT.